The 10 T cell receptor beta chains in this list originate from one sample, sequenced in a study of T cell changes during pregnancy in multiple sclerosis. The data were produced by immunoSEQ multiplex PCR, yet TCRdb's version contains in-frame clones alone and is incomplete. Of more than 50,000 clones in the sample, 90% to 95% were seen once. The sequenced sample was peripheral blood, obtained before pregnancy. These receptors were collected from a female donor with multiple sclerosis, enrolled in a pregnancy study.

V usage is TRBV7-6 and J usage is TRBJ1-3; D remains ambiguous. The CDR3 has 13 amino acids. Germline CDR1 is SGHVS and CDR2 is FNYEAQ. The germline V and J ends were trimmed by 0 bases and 4 bases, with 4 bases remaining between them. The chain's CDR3 is CASSLAAGNTIYF. The CDR3 DNA sequence: TGTGCCAGCAGCTTAGCAGCGGGAAACACCATATATTTT.

V gene TRBV7-9 combines with J gene TRBJ2-2; maybe TRBD2 (5 bases). The ends were cut back, 1 base at V and 4 bases at J, with 16 bases in the middle. Looked up from germline, CDR1 is SEHNR and CDR2 is FQNEAQ (reference sequence). The CDR3 runs to 17 residues. CDR3 region: CASSLVLSGWLTGELFF. CDR3 nucleotide sequence: TGTGCCAGCAGCTTAGTCCTCTCGGGGTGGCTCACCGGGGAGCTGTTTTTT.

This chain joins TRBV6-5 and TRBJ2-7; 7 bases map to TRBD1. The CDR3 contains 13 residues. Losses at the gene ends were 5 bases for V and 2 bases for J; bases not matched to a gene: 3. Looked up from germline, CDR1 is MNHEY and CDR2 is SVGAGI. CDR3 protein: CASSPGQPYEQYF. The CDR3 nucleotides read TGTGCCAGCAGTCCGGGACAGCCCTACGAGCAGTACTTC.

V gene TRBV6-4 combines with J gene TRBJ1-1; no clear D gene. V dropped 6 bases and J dropped 8 bases, with 16 bases sitting between them. Germline values: CDR1 MRHNA, CDR2 SNTAGT. CDR3 length: 13 amino acids. CDR3 sequence: CASSLSADSEAFF. Written as DNA, the CDR3 is TGTGCCAGCAGCCTATCCGCGGATAGCGAAGCTTTCTTT.

The gene calls are TRBV7-9 and TRBJ2-1, with D maybe TRBD1 (5 bases). Per the germline V gene, CDR1 is SEHNR and CDR2 is FQNEAQ (reference sequence). This CDR3 contains 14 residues. Trimming took off 2 bases at V and 9 bases at J, with 14 bases between the two ends. Here the CDR3 reads CASSLRAGLGEQFF. The CDR3 nucleotides read TGTGCCAGCAGCTTAAGGGCAGGGTTGGGTGAGCAGTTCTTC.

The chain joins TRBV27 to TRBJ2-1; TRBD1 is a possible D gene (6 bases). The ends were cut back, 9 bases at V and 4 bases at J, with 7 bases in the middle. The CDR3 extends over 11 amino acids. CDR1 and CDR2 (germline): MNHEY, SMNVEV (reference sequence). The DNA of the CDR3 is TGTGCCAGTAGGGGGTACAATGAGCAGTTCTTC. Its protein product is CASRGYNEQFF.

The chain employs TRBV27 and TRBJ1-2; 10 nucleotides agree with TRBD1. Trimming cost V 5 bases and J 7 bases; bases outside gene matches: 13. The germline gives CDR1 MNHEY, CDR2 SMNVEV (reference sequence). This CDR3 comprises 16 residues. The CDR3 nucleotides read TGTGCCAGCAGTGCCCCCTGGGACAGGGGAACCCCTGGCTACACCTTC. This translates into CASSAPWDRGTPGYTF.

This chain connects TRBV18 to TRBJ2-6, with TRBD1 matching over 8 bases. CDR3 length: 15 amino acids. The germline gives CDR1 KGHSH, CDR2 LQKENI. J gave up 2 bases and V 5 bases, and 2 bases lay outside the gene matches. The CDR3 DNA reads as TGTGCCAGCTCATCGACAGGGGCTGGGGCCAACGTCCTGACTTTC. As protein: CASSSTGAGANVLTF.

The chain has TRBV28 and TRBJ2-7; 8 bases line up with TRBD2. The CDR3 sequence is 16 residues long. The germline CDR1 and CDR2 sequences are MDHEN and SYDVKM. The trim removed 7 bases at V and 3 bases at J, leaving 14 bases unmatched. CDR3 in DNA: TGTGCCAGCACTACCGGAGGCGCGGGGGGTCTCTACGAGCAGTACTTC. Translating gives CASTTGGAGGLYEQYF. The full variable domain, in which reference TRBV28 and TRBJ2-7 provide the parts outside the CDR3, is DVKVTQSSRYLVKRTGEKVFLECVQDMDHENMFWYRQDPGLGLRLIYFSYDVKMKEKGDIPEGYSVSREKKERFSLILESASTNQTSMYLCASTTGGAGGLYEQYFGPGTRLTVT.

This chain links TRBV6-1 with TRBJ2-7, with D maybe TRBD1 (6 bases). This CDR3 has 11 amino acids. V gave up 8 bases and J gave up 6 bases, with 11 bases separating them. Germline values: CDR1 MNHNS, CDR2 SASEGT. The CDR3 loop is CASPKDSEQYF. The CDR3 DNA reads TGTGCCAGCCCAAAGGACAGCGAGCAGTACTTC.